This T cell receptor beta chain appears in the sequencing data of a study of blood T cell repertoires in COVID-19. Turning to the study itself: Both acute and convalescent COVID-19 samples were obtained from the United States, Italy and Spain. PBMCs, B-cell-depleted T cells, or T cells provided the cDNA or gDNA that made up the material.

In the authors' methods: Nucleated cell number was recorded as an estimate derived from reference gene primer amplification. Profiling relied on immunoSEQ multiplex PCR, and the TCRdb table lists in-frame clones only, not all of them. The DNA gave D and trimming, while V, J and clone size come from that table. The table has about 240,000 clones, around 84% seen once. There are 12 residues in the CDR3. The germline V gene encodes CDR1 LNHDA and CDR2 SQIVND (reference sequence). The V gene lost 7 bases and the J gene lost 5 bases, with 9 bases spanning the gap. This chain links TRBV19 with TRBJ1-5, with D possibly TRBD1 on 5 matching bases. The source is a woman under 30 with acute or convalescent COVID-19. The sequencing sample was made of peripheral blood. The CDR3 loop reads CASKRGYQPQHF. CDR3 in DNA: TGTGCCAGTAAAAGGGGTTATCAGCCCCAGCATTTT.